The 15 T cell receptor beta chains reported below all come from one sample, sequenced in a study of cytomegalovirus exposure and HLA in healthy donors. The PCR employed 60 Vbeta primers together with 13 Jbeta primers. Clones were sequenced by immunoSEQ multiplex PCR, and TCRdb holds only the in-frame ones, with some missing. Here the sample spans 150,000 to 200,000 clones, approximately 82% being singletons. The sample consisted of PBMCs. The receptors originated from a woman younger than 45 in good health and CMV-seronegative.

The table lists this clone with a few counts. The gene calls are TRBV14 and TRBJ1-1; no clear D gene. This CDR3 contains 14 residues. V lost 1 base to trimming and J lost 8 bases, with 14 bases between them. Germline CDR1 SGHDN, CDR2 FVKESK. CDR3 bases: TGTGCCAGCAGCCAAGTTGTCAATTTGTCCGAAGCTTTCTTT. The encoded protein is CASSQVVNLSEAFF.

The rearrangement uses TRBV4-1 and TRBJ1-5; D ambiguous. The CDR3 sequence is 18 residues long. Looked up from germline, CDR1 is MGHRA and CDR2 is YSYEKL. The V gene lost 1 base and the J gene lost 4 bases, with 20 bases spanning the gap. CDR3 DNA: TGCGCCAGCAGCCAAGTTAGCTTCGGCTTCGGGGTTAATCAGCCCCAGCATTTT. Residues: CASSQVSFGFGVNQPQHF.

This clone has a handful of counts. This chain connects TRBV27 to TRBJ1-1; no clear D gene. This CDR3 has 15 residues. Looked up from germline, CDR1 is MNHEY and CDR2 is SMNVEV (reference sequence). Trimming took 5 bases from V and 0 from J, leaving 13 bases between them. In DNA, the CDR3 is TGTGCCAGCAGTACACGGAGAACGGTGAACACTGAAGCTTTCTTT. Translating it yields CASSTRRTVNTEAFF.

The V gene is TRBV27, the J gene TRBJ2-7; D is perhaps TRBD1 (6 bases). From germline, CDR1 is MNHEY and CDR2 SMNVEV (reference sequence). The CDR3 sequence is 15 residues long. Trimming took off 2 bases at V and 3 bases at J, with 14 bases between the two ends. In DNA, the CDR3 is TGTGCCAGCAGTTTAAAGGGGGACAACATCTACGAGCAGTACTTC. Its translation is CASSLKGDNIYEQYF.

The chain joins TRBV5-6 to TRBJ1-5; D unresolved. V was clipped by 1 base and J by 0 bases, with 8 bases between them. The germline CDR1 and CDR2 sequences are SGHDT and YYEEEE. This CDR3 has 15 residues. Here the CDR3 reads CASSLSISSNQPQHF. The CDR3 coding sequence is TGTGCCAGCAGCTTGTCCATTTCTAGCAATCAGCCCCAGCATTTT.

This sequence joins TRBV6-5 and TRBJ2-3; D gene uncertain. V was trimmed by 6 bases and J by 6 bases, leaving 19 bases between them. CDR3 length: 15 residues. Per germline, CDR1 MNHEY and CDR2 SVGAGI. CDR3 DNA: TGTGCCAGCAGCCGCCGTCCCCTAGTTACGGATACGCAGTATTTT. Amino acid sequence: CASSRRPLVTDTQYF.

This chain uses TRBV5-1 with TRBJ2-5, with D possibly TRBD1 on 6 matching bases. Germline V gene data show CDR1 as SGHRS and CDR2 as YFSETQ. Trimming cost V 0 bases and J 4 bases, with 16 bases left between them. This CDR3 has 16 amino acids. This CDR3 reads CASSLATGFSRETQYF. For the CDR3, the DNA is TGCGCCAGCAGCTTGGCCACAGGGTTCTCGCGAGAGACCCAGTACTTC.

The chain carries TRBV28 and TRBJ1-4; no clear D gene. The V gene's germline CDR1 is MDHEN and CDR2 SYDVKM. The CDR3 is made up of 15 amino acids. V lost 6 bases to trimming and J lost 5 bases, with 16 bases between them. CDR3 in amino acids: CASSPKADLNEKLFF. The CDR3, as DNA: TGTGCCAGCAGCCCCAAGGCCGACTTAAATGAAAAACTGTTTTTT.

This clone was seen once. The CDR3 is CASSDGQGQPQHF. The CDR3 DNA follows: TGTGCCAGCAGCGATGGACAAGGCCAGCCCCAGCATTTT. This chain joins TRBV9 and TRBJ1-5; D might be TRBD1 (5 bases). CDR1 is SGDLS and CDR2 is YYNGEE in the germline V gene. V lost 3 bases to trimming and J lost 7 bases, with 11 bases between them. The CDR3 spans 13 residues.

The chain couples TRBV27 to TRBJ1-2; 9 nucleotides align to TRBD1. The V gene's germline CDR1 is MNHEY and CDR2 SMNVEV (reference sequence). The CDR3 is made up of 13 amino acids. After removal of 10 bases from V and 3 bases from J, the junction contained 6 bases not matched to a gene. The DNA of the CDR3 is TGTGCCATCAGACAGGGGGAAGACTATGGCTACACCTTC. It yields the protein CAIRQGEDYGYTF.

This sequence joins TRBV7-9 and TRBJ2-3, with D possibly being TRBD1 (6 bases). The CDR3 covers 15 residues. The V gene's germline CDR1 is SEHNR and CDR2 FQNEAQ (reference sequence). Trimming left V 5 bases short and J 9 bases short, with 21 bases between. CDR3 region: CASSALGGGGYTQYF. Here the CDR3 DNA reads TGTGCCAGCAGCGCCTTAGGGGGTGGCGGGTACACGCAGTATTTT.

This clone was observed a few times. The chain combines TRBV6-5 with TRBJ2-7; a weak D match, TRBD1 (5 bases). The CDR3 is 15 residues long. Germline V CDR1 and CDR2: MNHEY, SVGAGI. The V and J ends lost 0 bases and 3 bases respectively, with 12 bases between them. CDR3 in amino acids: CASSYSRQGSYEQYF. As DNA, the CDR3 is TGTGCCAGCAGTTACTCGCGTCAGGGAAGCTACGAGCAGTACTTC.

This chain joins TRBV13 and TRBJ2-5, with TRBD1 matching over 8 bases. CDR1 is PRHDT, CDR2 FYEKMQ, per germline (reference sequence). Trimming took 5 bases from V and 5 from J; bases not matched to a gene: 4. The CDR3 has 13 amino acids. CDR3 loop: CASSADRVETQYF. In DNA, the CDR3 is TGTGCCAGCAGCGCGGACAGGGTCGAGACCCAGTACTTC.

The CDR3 DNA reads TGTGCCAGCAGCACACGATCCGGGACAGGGGGGAGCACAGATACGCAGTATTTT. Its protein product is CASSTRSGTGGSTDTQYF. This rearrangement joins TRBV7-6 to TRBJ2-3; 11 bases agree with TRBD1. The CDR3 totals 18 residues. After removal of 5 bases from V and 0 bases from J, the junction contained 10 bases not matched to a gene. Germline values: CDR1 SGHVS, CDR2 FNYEAQ. Drawing the rest from reference TRBV7-6 and TRBJ2-3, the complete variable domain is GAGVSQSPRYKVTKRGQDVALRCDPISGHVSLYWYRQALGQGPEFLTYFNYEAQQDKSGLPNDRFSAERPEGSISTLTIQRTEQRDSAMYRCASSTRSGTGGSTDTQYFGPGTRLTVL.

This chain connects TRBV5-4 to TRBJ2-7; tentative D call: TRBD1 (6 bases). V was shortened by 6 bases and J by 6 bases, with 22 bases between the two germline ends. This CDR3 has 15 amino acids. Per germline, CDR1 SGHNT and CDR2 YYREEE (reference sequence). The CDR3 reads CASISDSENPFEQYF. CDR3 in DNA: TGTGCCAGCATCTCGGACAGCGAAAATCCTTTCGAGCAGTACTTC.